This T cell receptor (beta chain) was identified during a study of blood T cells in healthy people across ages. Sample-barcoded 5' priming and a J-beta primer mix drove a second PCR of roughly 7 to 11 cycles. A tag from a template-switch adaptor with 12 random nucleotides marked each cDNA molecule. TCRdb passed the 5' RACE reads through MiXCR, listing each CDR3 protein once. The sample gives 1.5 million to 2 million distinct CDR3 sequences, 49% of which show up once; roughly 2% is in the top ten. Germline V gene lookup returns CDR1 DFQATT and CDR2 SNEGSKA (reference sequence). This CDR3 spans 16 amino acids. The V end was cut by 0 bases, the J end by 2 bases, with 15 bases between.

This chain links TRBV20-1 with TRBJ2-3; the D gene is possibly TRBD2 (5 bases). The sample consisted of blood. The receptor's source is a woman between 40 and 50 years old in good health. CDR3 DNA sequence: TGCAGTGCTAGAGATCGGATACGGGAATCCACAGATACGCAGTATTTT. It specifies CSARDRIRESTDTQYF.